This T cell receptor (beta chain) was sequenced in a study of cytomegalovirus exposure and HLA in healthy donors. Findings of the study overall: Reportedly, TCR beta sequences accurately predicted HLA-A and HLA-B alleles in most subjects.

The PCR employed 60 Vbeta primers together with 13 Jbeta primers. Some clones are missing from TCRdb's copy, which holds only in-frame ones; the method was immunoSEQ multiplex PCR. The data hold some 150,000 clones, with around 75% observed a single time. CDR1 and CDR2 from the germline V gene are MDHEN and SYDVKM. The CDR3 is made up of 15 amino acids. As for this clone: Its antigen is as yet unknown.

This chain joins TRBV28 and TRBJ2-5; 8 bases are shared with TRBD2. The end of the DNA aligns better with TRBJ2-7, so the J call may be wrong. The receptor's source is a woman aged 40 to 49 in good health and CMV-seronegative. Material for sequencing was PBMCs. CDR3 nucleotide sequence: TGTGCCAGCATTCCGGGTGCGGGAGGATTCGGCGAGCAGTACTTC. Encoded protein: CASIPGAGGFGEQYF.